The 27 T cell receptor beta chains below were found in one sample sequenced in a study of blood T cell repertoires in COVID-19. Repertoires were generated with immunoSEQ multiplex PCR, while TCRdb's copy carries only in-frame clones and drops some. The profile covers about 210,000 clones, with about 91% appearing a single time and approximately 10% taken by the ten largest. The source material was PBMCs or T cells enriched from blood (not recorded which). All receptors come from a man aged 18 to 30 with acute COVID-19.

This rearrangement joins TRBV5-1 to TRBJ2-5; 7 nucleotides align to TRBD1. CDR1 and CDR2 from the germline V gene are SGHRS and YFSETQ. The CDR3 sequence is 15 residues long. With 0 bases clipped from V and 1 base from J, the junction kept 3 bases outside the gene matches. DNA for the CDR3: TGCGCCAGCAGCTTGGGACAGGGACGCCAAGAGACCCAGTACTTC. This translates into CASSLGQGRQETQYF.

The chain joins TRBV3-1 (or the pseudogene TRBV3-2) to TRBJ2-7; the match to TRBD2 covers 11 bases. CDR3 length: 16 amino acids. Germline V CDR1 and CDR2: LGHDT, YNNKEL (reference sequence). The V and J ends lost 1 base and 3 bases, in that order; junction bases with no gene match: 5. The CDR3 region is CASSQGLAGPIYEQYF. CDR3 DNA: TGTGCCAGCAGCCAAGGACTAGCGGGACCCATCTACGAGCAGTACTTC.

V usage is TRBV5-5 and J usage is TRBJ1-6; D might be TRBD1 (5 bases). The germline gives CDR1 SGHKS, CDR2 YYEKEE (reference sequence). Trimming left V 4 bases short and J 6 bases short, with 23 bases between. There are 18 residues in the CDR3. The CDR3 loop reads CASSITGGAWFGNSPLHF. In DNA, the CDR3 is TGTGCCAGCAGCATAACGGGTGGGGCATGGTTTGGTAATTCACCCCTCCACTTT.

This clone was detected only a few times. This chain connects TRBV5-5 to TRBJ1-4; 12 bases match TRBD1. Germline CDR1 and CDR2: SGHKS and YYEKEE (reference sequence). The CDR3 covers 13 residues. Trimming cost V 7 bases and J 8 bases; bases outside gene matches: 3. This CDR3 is CASGGQGAEKLFF. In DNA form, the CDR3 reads TGTGCCAGCGGGGGACAGGGGGCGGAAAAACTGTTTTTT.

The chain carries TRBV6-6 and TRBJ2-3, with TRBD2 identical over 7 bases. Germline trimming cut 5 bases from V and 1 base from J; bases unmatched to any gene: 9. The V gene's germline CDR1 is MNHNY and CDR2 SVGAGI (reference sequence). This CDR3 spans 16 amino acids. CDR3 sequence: CASSGQGGAGTDTQYF. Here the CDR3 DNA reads TGTGCCAGCAGTGGCCAGGGAGGGGCCGGCACAGATACGCAGTATTTT.

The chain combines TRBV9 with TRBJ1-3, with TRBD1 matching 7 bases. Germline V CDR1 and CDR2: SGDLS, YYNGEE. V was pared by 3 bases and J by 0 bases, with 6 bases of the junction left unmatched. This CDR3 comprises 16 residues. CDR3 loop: CASSAEQGYSGNTIYF. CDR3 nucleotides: TGTGCCAGCAGCGCGGAACAGGGGTACTCTGGAAACACCATATATTTT.

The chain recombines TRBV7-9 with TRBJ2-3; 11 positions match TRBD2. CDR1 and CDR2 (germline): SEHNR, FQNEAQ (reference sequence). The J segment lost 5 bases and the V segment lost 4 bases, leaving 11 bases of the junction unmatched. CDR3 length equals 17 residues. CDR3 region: CASSSPNLAGGEDTQYF. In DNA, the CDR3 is TGTGCCAGCAGCTCTCCAAATCTAGCGGGAGGAGAAGATACGCAGTATTTT.

The chain's CDR3 is CASSLSGEETQYF. DNA for the CDR3: TGTGCCAGCAGCTTATCCGGAGAAGAGACCCAGTACTTC. J is TRBJ2-5 and V is TRBV7-2; D call uncertain. CDR3 length: 13 amino acids. Trimming stripped 2 bases from V and 3 bases from J, with 7 bases between. Germline assignment: CDR1 SGHTA and CDR2 FQGNSA. The full variable domain, completed using reference TRBV7-2 and TRBJ2-5, is GAGVSQSPSNKVTEKGKDVELRCDPISGHTALYWYRQSLGQGLEFLIYFQGNSAPDKSGLPSDRFSAERTGGSVSTLTIQRTQQEDSAVYLCASSLSGEETQYFGPGTRLLVL.

The chain's CDR3 is CASSRGQGMEKLFF. The CDR3 coding sequence is TGTGCCAGCAGCCGCGGACAGGGGATGGAAAAACTGTTTTTT. The rearrangement joins TRBV5-4 to TRBJ1-4; 9 bases align to TRBD1. There are 14 residues in the CDR3. V dropped 4 bases and J dropped 8; count of bases not matched to a gene: 6. Germline lookup yields CDR1 SGHNT and CDR2 YYREEE (reference sequence).

CDR3 DNA sequence: TGTGCCAGCAGCCCCAGGTCGGATGAGCAGTTCTTC. It yields the protein CASSPRSDEQFF. The genes are TRBV7-2 and TRBJ2-1; the D is unclear. From germline, CDR1 is SGHTA and CDR2 FQGNSA. This CDR3 is built from 12 residues. V was shortened by 5 bases and J by 8 bases, with 10 bases between the two germline ends.

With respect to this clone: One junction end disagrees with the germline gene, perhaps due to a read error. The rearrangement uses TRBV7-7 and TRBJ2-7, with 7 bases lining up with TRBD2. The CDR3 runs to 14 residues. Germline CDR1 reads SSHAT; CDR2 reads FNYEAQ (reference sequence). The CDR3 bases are TGTGCTAGCAGTCCGACGGGGGGTTCGTCCGAGCAGTACTTC. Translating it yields CASSPTGGSSEQYF. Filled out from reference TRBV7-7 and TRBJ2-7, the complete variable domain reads GAGVSQSPRYKVTKRGQDVTLRCDPISSHATLYWYQQALGQGPEFLTYFNYEAQPDKSGLPSDRFSAERPEGSISTLTIQRTEQRDSAMYRCASSPTGGSSEQYFGPGTRLTVT.

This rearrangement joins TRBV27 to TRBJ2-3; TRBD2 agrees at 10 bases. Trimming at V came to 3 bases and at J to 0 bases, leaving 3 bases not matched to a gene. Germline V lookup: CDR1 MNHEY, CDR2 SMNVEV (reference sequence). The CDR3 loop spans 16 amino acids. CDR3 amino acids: CASSFSLAGSTDTQYF. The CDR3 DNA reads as TGTGCCAGCAGTTTCTCACTAGCGGGGAGCACAGATACGCAGTATTTT.

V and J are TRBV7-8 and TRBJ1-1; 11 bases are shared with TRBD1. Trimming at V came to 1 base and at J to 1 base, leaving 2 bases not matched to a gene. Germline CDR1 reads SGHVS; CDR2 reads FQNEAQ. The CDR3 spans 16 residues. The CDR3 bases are TGTGCCAGCAGCTTAGTTGGACAGGGGGCGAACACTGAAGCTTTCTTT. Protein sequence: CASSLVGQGANTEAFF.

As DNA, the CDR3 is TGTGCCAGCAGCCAAGGGGAGAGTCGCACTGAAGCTTTCTTT. Its translation is CASSQGESRTEAFF. The chain combines TRBV3-1 (or the pseudogene TRBV3-2) with TRBJ1-1; unclear D gene. The V gene lost 1 base and the J gene lost 4 bases, with 10 bases spanning the gap. This CDR3 comprises 14 residues. Germline V gene data show CDR1 as LGHDT and CDR2 as YNNKEL (reference sequence).

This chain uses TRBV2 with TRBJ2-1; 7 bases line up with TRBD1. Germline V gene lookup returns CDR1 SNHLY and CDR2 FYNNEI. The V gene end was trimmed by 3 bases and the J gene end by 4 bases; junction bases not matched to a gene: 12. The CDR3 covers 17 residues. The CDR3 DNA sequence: TGTGCCAGCAGTGACCGGACAGGTTGGGTCCAATACAATGAGCAGTTCTTC. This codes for CASSDRTGWVQYNEQFF.

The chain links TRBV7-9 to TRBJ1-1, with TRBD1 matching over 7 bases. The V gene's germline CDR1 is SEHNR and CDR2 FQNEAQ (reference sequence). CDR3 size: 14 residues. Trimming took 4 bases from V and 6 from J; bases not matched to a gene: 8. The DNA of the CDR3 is TGTGCCAGCAGCTATAGTAGGAGGGGGCCTGAAGCTTTCTTT. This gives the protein CASSYSRRGPEAFF.

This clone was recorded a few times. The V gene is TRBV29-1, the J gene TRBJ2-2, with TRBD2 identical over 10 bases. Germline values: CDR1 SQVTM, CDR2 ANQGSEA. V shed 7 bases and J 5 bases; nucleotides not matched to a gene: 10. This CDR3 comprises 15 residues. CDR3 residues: CSAPLISGRTGELFF. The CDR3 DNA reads TGCAGCGCCCCTCTTATTAGCGGGAGGACCGGGGAGCTGTTTTTT.

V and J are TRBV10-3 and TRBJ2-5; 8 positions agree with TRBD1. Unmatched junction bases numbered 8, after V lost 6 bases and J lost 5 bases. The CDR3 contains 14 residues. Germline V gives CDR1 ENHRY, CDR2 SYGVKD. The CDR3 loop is CAIRDRDHEETQYF. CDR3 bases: TGTGCCATCAGGGACAGGGATCACGAGGAGACCCAGTACTTC.

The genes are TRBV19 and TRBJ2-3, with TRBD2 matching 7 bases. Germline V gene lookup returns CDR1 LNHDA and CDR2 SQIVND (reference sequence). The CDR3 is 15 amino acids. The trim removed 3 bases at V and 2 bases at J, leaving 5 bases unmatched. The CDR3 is CASSISSGLTDTQYF. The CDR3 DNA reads TGTGCCAGTAGTATCTCTAGCGGACTCACAGATACGCAGTATTTT.

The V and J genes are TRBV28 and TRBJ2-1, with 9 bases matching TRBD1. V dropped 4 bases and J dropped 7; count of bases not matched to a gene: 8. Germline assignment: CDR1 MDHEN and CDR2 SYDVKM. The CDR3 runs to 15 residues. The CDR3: CASSYYRGLRNEQFF. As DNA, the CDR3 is TGTGCCAGCAGTTATTACAGGGGGCTTCGTAATGAGCAGTTCTTC.

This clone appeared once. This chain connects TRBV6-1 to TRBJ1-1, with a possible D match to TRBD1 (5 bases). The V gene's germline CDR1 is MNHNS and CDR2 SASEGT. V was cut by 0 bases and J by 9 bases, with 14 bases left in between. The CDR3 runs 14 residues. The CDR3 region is CASSEAGQGRQAFF. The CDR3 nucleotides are TGTGCCAGCAGTGAAGCGGGTCAGGGTAGACAAGCTTTCTTT.

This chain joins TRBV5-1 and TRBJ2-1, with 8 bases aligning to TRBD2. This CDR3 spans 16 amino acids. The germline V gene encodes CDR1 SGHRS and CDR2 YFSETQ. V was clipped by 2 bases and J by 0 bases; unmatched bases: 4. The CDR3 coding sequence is TGCGCCAGCAGCTTTCTGAGCGGGAGCTCCTACAATGAGCAGTTCTTC. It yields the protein CASSFLSGSSYNEQFF.

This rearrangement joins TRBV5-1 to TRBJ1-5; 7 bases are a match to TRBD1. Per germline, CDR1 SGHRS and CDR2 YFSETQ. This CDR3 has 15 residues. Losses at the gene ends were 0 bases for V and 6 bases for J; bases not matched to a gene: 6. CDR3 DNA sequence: TGCGCCAGCAGCTTGGTAGGGGGCATTTCTCAGCCCCAGCATTTT. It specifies CASSLVGGISQPQHF.

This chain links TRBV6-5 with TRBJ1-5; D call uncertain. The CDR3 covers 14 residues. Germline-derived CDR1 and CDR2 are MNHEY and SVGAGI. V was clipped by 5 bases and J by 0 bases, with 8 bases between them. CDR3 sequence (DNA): TGTGCCAGCAGTCACGGAGATAGCAATCAGCCCCAGCATTTT. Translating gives CASSHGDSNQPQHF.

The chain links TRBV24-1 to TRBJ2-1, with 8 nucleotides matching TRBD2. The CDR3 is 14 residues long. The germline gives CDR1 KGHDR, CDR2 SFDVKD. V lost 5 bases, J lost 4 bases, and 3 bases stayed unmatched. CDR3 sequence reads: CATSAGGTYNEQFF. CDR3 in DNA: TGTGCCACCAGTGCGGGAGGGACGTACAATGAGCAGTTCTTC.

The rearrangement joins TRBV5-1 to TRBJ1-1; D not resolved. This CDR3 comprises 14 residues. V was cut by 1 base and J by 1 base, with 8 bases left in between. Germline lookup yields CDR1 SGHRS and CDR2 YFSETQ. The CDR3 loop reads CASSLQLPNTEAFF. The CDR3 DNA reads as TGCGCCAGCAGCTTGCAACTCCCGAACACTGAAGCTTTCTTT.

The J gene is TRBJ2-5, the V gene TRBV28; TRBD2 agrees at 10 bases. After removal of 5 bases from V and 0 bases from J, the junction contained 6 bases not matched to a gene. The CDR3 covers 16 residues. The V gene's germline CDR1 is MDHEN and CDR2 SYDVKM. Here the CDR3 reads CASSASAGGNQETQYF. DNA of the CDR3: TGTGCCAGCAGTGCATCAGCGGGAGGGAACCAAGAGACCCAGTACTTC. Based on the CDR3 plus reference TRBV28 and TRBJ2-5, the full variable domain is DVKVTQSSRYLVKRTGEKVFLECVQDMDHENMFWYRQDPGLGLRLIYFSYDVKMKEKGDIPEGYSVSREKKERFSLILESASTNQTSMYLCASSASAGGNQETQYFGPGTRLLVL.